The count of the clone carrying this T cell receptor (beta chain) is one. The antigen remains unidentified. The sample originates from a study of blood T cells in healthy people across ages. Extraction of total RNA produced a minimum of 5 micrograms from each sample. Next came a second PCR, run for about 7 to 12 cycles, which used a sample-barcoded 5' primer along with a J-beta primer mix. TCRdb re-derived calls from the 5' RACE reads in MiXCR, one entry per CDR3 protein. The sample records approximately 800,000 distinct CDR3 sequences, approximately 65% being singletons. Whole-study results and caveats: Researchers report that TCR beta diversity correlated strongly with naive T cell percentage.

The ends lost 0 bases at V and 0 bases at J; junction bases unmatched: 4. The CDR3 has 17 residues. Germline loops: CDR1 SGHRS, CDR2 YFSETQ. V usage is TRBV5-1 and J usage is TRBJ2-1, with 9 positions matching TRBD2. Sequences were obtained from blood. The sequence came from a man under 40 in good health. CDR3: CASSLGSRGGSYNEQFF. CDR3 coding DNA: TGCGCCAGCAGCTTGGGGTCGCGGGGGGGCTCCTACAATGAGCAGTTCTTC.